The T cell receptor beta chain described here comes from a study of Graves' ophthalmopathy and Graves' hyperthyroidism (dated by TCRdb to 2016 to 2019). In terms of the full investigation: Peripheral blood was collected at initial diagnosis, before any treatment. The study used TCR beta repertoire signatures to distinguish Graves' ophthalmopathy from Graves' hyperthyroidism and to predict progression to ophthalmopathy. In total, around 130 blood samples were TCR-sequenced: around 42 ophthalmopathy, over 70 hyperthyroidism and 17 hyperthyroidism-to-ophthalmopathy patients. To explore V-J signatures distinguishing ophthalmopathy from hyperthyroidism, a discovery set of approximately 100 patients (about 44 ophthalmopathy, 57 stable hyperthyroidism) was enrolled. An independent validation cohort was composed of some 19 hyperthyroidism patients and roughly 16 patients who later progressed from hyperthyroidism to ophthalmopathy. In five or six hyperthyroidism patients, T-cell repertoires of thyroid tissue and blood were compared. Once sampling was done, hyperthyroidism patients were given methimazole at a starting dose of 30 mg daily, while ophthalmopathy patients were given high-dose intravenous methylprednisolone. The roughly 100 discovery patients were randomly divided into training and test sets at a 7:3 ratio. Overall study results and their limits: In validation, the model predicted ophthalmopathy progression with about 70% sensitivity and roughly 72% specificity; eleven to twelve predicted patients were CT-confirmed with GO in a median of about 6.1 months. Sample size was not statistically predetermined, and group allocation was not concealed from the investigators. Ophthalmopathy was separated from stable hyperthyroidism by the 13-signature model with 85% to 90% sensitivity and less than 82% specificity in cross-validation and with 80%/75% in the test set. Most expanded thyroid clonotypes with frequency above 0.001 were also detected in blood, suggesting blood repertoires may reflect the thyroid immune response.

On this clonotype itself: This receptor's antigen is unknown. This may be a read error, as it is one base from a much larger clone.

The CDR1 and CDR2 encoded by the germline V gene are SNHLY and FYNNEI. From cysteine to phenylalanine, the CDR3 is 14 amino acids long. The read is trimmed to its CDR3 DNA, 42 bases read in frame from base 1. For repertoire sequencing, TCR beta CDR3 regions were amplified from RNA transcripts. The first round of RT-PCR was done with HTBI primers and the Qiagen OneStep RT-PCR kit, and was followed by a second round of multiplex PCR, then size selection and purification. The libraries underwent paired-end sequencing with 100 bp reads on an Illumina HiSeq2000. On the study's bioinformatics: Reads were processed with SOAPnuke, discarding reads with adapters, uncalled bases, mean Phred below 15, or no exact constant-primer or identifier match. COPE v1.2.5 was used to merge the high-quality paired reads. Clonotypes were defined as unique nucleotide sequences and were aligned to IMGT TRB V, D and J references using MiTCR v1.1. The analysis was limited to V-J combinations with a frequency above 0.0001, which together covered 98% to 99.2% of repertoires. A TCR clonal expansion and chaos score per V-J combination was defined as the ratio of F50 clonal expansion to chaos observed in the TCRdist matrix. Welch's t-statistics and random forest were used to narrow the features down to 10 to 15 V-J combinations, which were then fed into a naive Bayes classifier. The similarity between thyroid and blood repertoires was quantified using the Morisita-Horn index. Using fastp trimming at Q25 and MiXCR clonotype assembly, TCRdb reanalyzed the public sequencing data and kept in-frame beta chains. Each CDR3 protein appears once, grouped with its most common genes and DNA. Here the V and J calls rest on TCRdb's processing, not on the authors' analysis. The sample data list over 11,000 distinct CDR3 sequences, and 50% of these were observed just once. Clones ranked in the top ten supply 45% of the sample.

Ophthalmopathy patients were characterized by moderately to severely active disease, a Clinical Activity Score of at least 3, a NOSPECS grade of at least 4, and a disease duration under 3 months. Patients with other autoimmune diseases, uncontrolled infections, pregnancy or lactation were excluded from the study. Diagnosis was based on clinical symptoms, serum thyroxine, TRAb, thyroid ultrasound and orbital computed tomography. Ficoll-Paque density gradient centrifugation was used to isolate PBMCs from 8.5 to 10 ml of fresh peripheral blood. Trizol reagent was used to extract the total RNA, and its quality was then checked on an Agilent 2100 Bioanalyzer.

This TCR came from a young woman with Graves' ophthalmopathy. Donor details come from another sample of the same person, matched by shared clones. This chain joins TRBV2 to TRBJ1-5; no confident D gene assignment can be made. Sequencing was performed on peripheral blood. The CDR3: CASGEAVGSQPQHF. The bases are TGTGCCAGCGGTGAAGCCGTGGGCAGTCAGCCCCAGCATTTT.